This T cell receptor beta chain was obtained from a study of shared clonotypes between healthy human individuals. Genomic DNA from each subset was divided evenly over several immunoSEQ plates. Each sorted subset replicate got 200 ng genomic DNA, roughly 30,000 genomes. Only in-frame clones appear in the TCRdb table, and some are missing; sequencing was by immunoSEQ multiplex PCR. The sample gives approximately 530,000 clones, approximately 95% of which show up once; about 0.064% is in the top ten. Memory CD4+ cells were the fraction left after CD45RA+ naive selection. The CDR3 spans 11 residues. CDR1 is DFQATT and CDR2 is SNEGSKA in the germline V gene (reference sequence). V was pared by 3 bases and J by 4 bases, with 7 bases between. Of note for this clone: What it binds is unknown.

Points from the study as a whole: Sorted-subset samples were not fully sequenced, rarefaction indicated.

V gene TRBV20-1 combines with J gene TRBJ2-7, with D unclear. The receptor comes from a woman in her 30s in good health. The sequencing sample was made of naive CD4+ T cells sorted from blood. Described subset: CD45RA+ positively selected. CDR3 DNA sequence: TGCAGTGCTAGGCCTATATACGAGCAGTACTTC. Translated: CSARPIYEQYF.